This T cell receptor beta chain comes out of a study of T cell changes during pregnancy in multiple sclerosis. Clones were sequenced by immunoSEQ multiplex PCR, and TCRdb holds only the in-frame ones, with some missing. The table includes approximately 100,000 clones, 91% detected once. CDR3 length: 15 amino acids. J gave up 2 bases and V 7 bases, and 8 bases lay outside the gene matches. The germline gives CDR1 LGHNT, CDR2 FRNRAP. The V call is TRBV12-5, the J call TRBJ1-1, with TRBD1 matching 9 bases. Here the sequenced sample was peripheral blood, taken in the second trimester of pregnancy. The receptor was derived from a female donor with multiple sclerosis, enrolled in a pregnancy study. This CDR3 reads CASAPDRGTNTEAFF. In DNA form, the CDR3 reads TGTGCTAGTGCACCGGACAGGGGTACAAACACTGAAGCTTTCTTT. Together with reference TRBV12-5 and TRBJ1-1, the CDR3 gives the full variable domain: DARVTQTPRHKVTEMGQEVTMRCQPILGHNTVFWYRQTMMQGLELLAYFRNRAPLDDSGMPKDRFSAEMPDATLATLKIQPSEPRDSAVYFCASAPDRGTNTEAFFGQGTRLTVV.